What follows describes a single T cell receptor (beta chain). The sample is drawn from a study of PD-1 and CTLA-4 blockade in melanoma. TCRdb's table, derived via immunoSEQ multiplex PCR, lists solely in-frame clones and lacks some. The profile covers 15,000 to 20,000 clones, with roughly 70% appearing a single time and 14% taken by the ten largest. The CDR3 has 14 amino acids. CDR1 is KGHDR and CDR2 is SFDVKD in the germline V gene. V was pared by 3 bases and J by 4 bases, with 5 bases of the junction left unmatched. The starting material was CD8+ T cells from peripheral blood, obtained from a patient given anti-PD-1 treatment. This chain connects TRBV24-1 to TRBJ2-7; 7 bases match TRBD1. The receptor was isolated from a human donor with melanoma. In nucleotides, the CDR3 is TGTGCCACCAGTGATACCCGACAGGGTTACGAGCAGTACTTC. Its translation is CATSDTRQGYEQYF.